Following are 7 T cell receptor beta chains from one sample sequenced in a study of blood T cells in healthy people across ages. Next came a second PCR, run for roughly 6 to 11 cycles, which used a sample-barcoded 5' primer along with a J-beta primer mix. From the 5' RACE reads, TCRdb called clonotypes with MiXCR, one entry per CDR3 protein. Here the sample spans 1.5 million to 2 million distinct CDR3 sequences, around 35% being singletons. The sequenced sample was blood. These receptors all stem from a young woman in good health.

The chain couples TRBV27 to TRBJ2-1, with TRBD1 matching 9 bases. Germline trimming cut 7 bases from V and 5 bases from J; bases unmatched to any gene: 6. The CDR3 runs 14 residues. CDR1 and CDR2 from the germline V gene are MNHEY and SMNVEV (reference sequence). The chain's CDR3 is CASTGTGLNNEQFF. The CDR3 DNA reads as TGTGCCAGCACCGGGACAGGGCTGAACAATGAGCAGTTCTTC.

The chain joins TRBV5-1 to TRBJ1-1, with 7 bases identical to TRBD1. Germline V gives CDR1 SGHRS, CDR2 YFSETQ. The J segment lost 7 bases and the V segment lost 7 bases, leaving 13 bases of the junction unmatched. There are 14 residues in the CDR3. The CDR3 spells CASGLLDHRGEAFF. The DNA of the CDR3 is TGCGCCAGCGGCCTCCTCGATCACAGGGGTGAAGCTTTCTTT.

This clonotype was seen just once. The genes are TRBV7-2 and TRBJ2-7, with 8 bases lining up with TRBD1. The CDR3 length is 18 residues. Trimming at V came to 1 base and at J to 6 bases, leaving 17 bases not matched to a gene. Germline lookup yields CDR1 SGHTA and CDR2 FQGNSA. For the CDR3, the DNA is TGTGCCAGCAGCTTAGATGGGGCGACAGGGGACGGTCTTTTCGAGCAGTACTTC. It is translated as CASSLDGATGDGLFEQYF.

In this sample, this clonotype turned up a few times. The chain couples TRBV20-1 to TRBJ1-2, with D tentatively TRBD1 (6 bases). The CDR3 extends over 15 amino acids. V lost 3 bases, J lost 3 bases, and 17 bases lay in between. CDR1 DFQATT and CDR2 SNEGSKA come from the germline V gene (reference sequence). The CDR3 DNA sequence: TGCAGTGCTAGGGAGAGGCAGGGGCGATACTATGGCTACACCTTC. This gives the protein CSARERQGRYYGYTF.

Only a few counts were recorded for this clonotype. The rearrangement links TRBV18 to TRBJ2-7; possibly TRBD1 or TRBD2 for D (5 bases each). CDR1 is KGHSH, CDR2 LQKENI, per germline. The CDR3 runs 14 residues. The V end lost 6 bases, the J end lost 7 bases, and 19 bases lay between the germline ends. Here the CDR3 reads CASSLGPAVWEQYF. DNA of the CDR3: TGTGCCAGCTCGCTGGGACCCGCTGTGTGGGAGCAGTACTTC. Filled out from reference TRBV18 and TRBJ2-7, the complete variable domain reads NAGVMQNPRHLVRRRGQEARLRCSPMKGHSHVYWYRQLPEEGLKFMVYLQKENIIDESGMPKERFSAEFPKEGPSILRIQQVVRGDSAAYFCASSLGPAVWEQYFGPGTRLTVT.

There are a few counts of this clonotype. The chain is built from TRBV29-1 and TRBJ1-2; 9 nucleotides line up with TRBD1. The V and J ends lost 7 bases and 2 bases, in that order; junction bases with no gene match: 8. This CDR3 is built from 14 residues. Germline V CDR1 and CDR2: SQVTM, ANQGSEA. The CDR3 nucleotides read TGCAGCGCCAGCCCACAGGGGGCGAACTATGGCTACACCTTC. Protein: CSASPQGANYGYTF.

A word on this clonotype: At one end the junction does not follow the germline gene, possibly because of a read error. This chain uses TRBV7-3 with TRBJ2-3; TRBD2 aligns across 10 bases. The germline gives CDR1 SGHTA, CDR2 FQGTGA. The CDR3 consists of 20 residues. The CDR3 DNA follows: TGTGCCAGCAGCTCAACCCGACCCGGGACTAGCGCCATGGCGGCCGATACGCAGGATTTT. This translates into CASSSTRPGTSAMAADTQDF. Based on the CDR3 plus reference TRBV7-3 and TRBJ2-3, the full variable domain is GAGVSQTPSNKVTEKGKYVELRCDPISGHTALYWYRQSLGQGPEFLIYFQGTGAADDSGLPNDRFFAVRPEGSVSTLKIQRTERGDSAVYLCASSSTRPGTSAMAADTQDFGPGTRLTVL.